What follows are 21 T cell receptor beta chains derived from one specimen sequenced in a study of blood T cell repertoires in COVID-19. Sequenced by immunoSEQ multiplex PCR; TCRdb stores in-frame clones only, minus some. Here the sample spans about 310,000 clones, 89% being singletons. Sequencing was performed on PBMCs or T cells enriched from blood (not recorded which). The receptors originated from a woman aged 35 to 49 who had recovered from COVID-19.

CDR3 coding DNA: TGTGCCAGCAGCTACAGACCCGTGGATACGCAGTATTTT. Translation: CASSYRPVDTQYF. The V and J genes are TRBV3-1 (or the pseudogene TRBV3-2) and TRBJ2-3; D gene ambiguous. The CDR3 has 13 residues. Germline V gene sequence: CDR1 LGHDT, CDR2 YNNKEL (reference sequence). Trimming pared 5 bases from V and 6 bases from J, leaving 12 bases between.

In DNA, the CDR3 is TGTGCCAGCTCACCACTGCAACAGGGGTACACTGAAGCTTTCTTT. This encodes CASSPLQQGYTEAFF. V is TRBV18 and J is TRBJ1-1, with 7 bases matching TRBD1. CDR3 length equals 15 residues. V shed 1 base and J 3 bases; nucleotides not matched to a gene: 5. The germline gives CDR1 KGHSH, CDR2 LQKENI.

This CDR3 reads CASSLGGQALYEQYF. The CDR3 coding sequence is TGTGCCAGCAGTTTAGGGGGACAGGCCCTCTACGAGCAGTACTTC. The chain couples TRBV28 to TRBJ2-7, with 8 positions matching TRBD1. The CDR3 is made up of 15 amino acids. After removal of 2 bases from V and 3 bases from J, the junction contained 6 bases not matched to a gene. Looked up from germline, CDR1 is MDHEN and CDR2 is SYDVKM.

The chain is built from TRBV3-1 (or the pseudogene TRBV3-2) and TRBJ2-3; 12 bases fit TRBD2. Trimming cost V 1 base and J 2 bases; bases outside gene matches: 4. This CDR3 comprises 17 residues. CDR1 LGHDT and CDR2 YNNKEL come from the germline V gene (reference sequence). The CDR3 bases are TGTGCCAGCAGCCAAGGGGGGACTAGCGGGCCCACAGATACGCAGTATTTT. Translation: CASSQGGTSGPTDTQYF.

The chain links TRBV2 to TRBJ2-7; 9 nucleotides agree with TRBD1. Germline V gives CDR1 SNHLY, CDR2 FYNNEI. The CDR3 covers 15 residues. V dropped 5 bases and J dropped 3; count of bases not matched to a gene: 8. The CDR3 loop is CASSFGTGQYYEQYF. The CDR3 nucleotides are TGTGCCAGCAGTTTTGGGACAGGGCAATACTACGAGCAGTACTTC.

The chain links TRBV18 to TRBJ1-5; 8 positions agree with TRBD1. This CDR3 contains 15 residues. J was trimmed by 7 bases and V by 2 bases; bases with no gene match: 7. Germline CDR1 and CDR2: KGHSH and LQKENI. This CDR3 reads CASSPGRGRGQPQHF. CDR3 bases: TGTGCCAGCTCACCAGGCAGGGGGCGAGGACAGCCCCAGCATTTT.

This rearrangement joins TRBV2 to TRBJ2-5; 12 bases match TRBD2. CDR3 size: 19 residues. V shed 4 bases and J 0 bases; nucleotides not matched to a gene: 12. Germline values: CDR1 SNHLY, CDR2 FYNNEI. CDR3 protein: CASSGRSLAGGPYQETQYF. The DNA for the CDR3 is TGTGCCAGCAGTGGAAGGAGTCTAGCGGGAGGGCCTTACCAAGAGACCCAGTACTTC.

J is TRBJ1-5 and V is TRBV30; 10 bases line up with TRBD1. Germline V CDR1 and CDR2: GTSNPN, SVGIG (reference sequence). J gave up 3 bases and V 4 bases, and 6 bases lay outside the gene matches. The CDR3 runs 15 residues. This CDR3 is CAWNIGTGANQPQHF. Written as DNA, the CDR3 is TGTGCCTGGAACATAGGGACAGGGGCCAATCAGCCCCAGCATTTT. Complete variable domain (other parts from reference TRBV30 and TRBJ1-5): SQTIHQWPATLVQPVGSPLSLECTVEGTSNPNLYWYRQAAGRGLQLLFYSVGIGQISSEVPQNLSASRPQDRQFILSSKKLLLSDSGFYLCAWNIGTGANQPQHFGDGTRLSIL.

The chain carries TRBV28 and TRBJ1-5, with D uncertain. Germline V gene lookup returns CDR1 MDHEN and CDR2 SYDVKM. The V end lost 2 bases, the J end lost 8 bases, and 13 bases lay between the germline ends. The CDR3 has 14 residues. CDR3 residues: CASSLPGVSEPQHF. CDR3 nucleotides: TGTGCCAGCAGTTTACCGGGAGTTAGTGAGCCCCAGCATTTT.

V and J are TRBV9 and TRBJ2-3; perhaps TRBD2 as D (6 bases). V lost 0 bases to trimming and J lost 4 bases, with 15 bases between them. The CDR3 consists of 16 residues. CDR1 and CDR2 (germline): SGDLS, YYNGEE. The CDR3 DNA reads TGTGCCAGCAGCGTAGTGGTGGGAGGAGGTGCAGATACGCAGTATTTT. Protein: CASSVVVGGGADTQYF.

The genes are TRBV5-1 and TRBJ1-1; TRBD1 matches 8 bases. Germline V gene sequence: CDR1 SGHRS, CDR2 YFSETQ. The CDR3 sequence is 15 residues long. After removal of 4 bases from V and 0 bases from J, the junction contained 5 bases not matched to a gene. CDR3 loop: CASSADREMNTEAFF. CDR3 bases: TGCGCCAGCAGCGCGGACAGGGAGATGAACACTGAAGCTTTCTTT.

This sequence joins TRBV27 and TRBJ2-1, with 7 nucleotides matching TRBD1. Germline assignment: CDR1 MNHEY and CDR2 SMNVEV (reference sequence). This CDR3 region has 14 residues. Germline trimming cut 2 bases from V and 7 bases from J; bases unmatched to any gene: 5. The CDR3 nucleotides are TGTGCCAGCAGTTTAGACAGGGTGCTAAATGAGCAGTTCTTC. This codes for CASSLDRVLNEQFF.

This rearrangement joins TRBV28 to TRBJ1-2; 12 nucleotides agree with TRBD1. CDR1 is MDHEN and CDR2 is SYDVKM in the germline V gene. V was clipped by 6 bases and J by 8 bases; unmatched bases: 10. This CDR3 spans 15 amino acids. DNA of the CDR3: TGTGCCAGCAGGTTCCCGGGACAGGGGGCGAGGGGCTACACCTTC. Its protein is CASRFPGQGARGYTF.

CDR3: CASSPPAVSYNEQFF. In DNA, the CDR3 is TGTGCCAGCAGTCCACCGGCGGTCTCCTACAATGAGCAGTTCTTC. The rearrangement uses TRBV28 and TRBJ2-1; D ambiguous. The CDR3 is 15 residues long. Germline V gene data show CDR1 as MDHEN and CDR2 as SYDVKM. V was clipped by 5 bases and J by 0 bases, with 11 bases between them.

This chain links TRBV6-5 with TRBJ1-4; weak D call: TRBD1 (5 bases). The CDR3 consists of 13 residues. The V end was cut by 5 bases, the J end by 3 bases, with 7 bases between. The germline V gene has CDR1 MNHEY and CDR2 SVGAGI. CDR3 loop: CASSRGSNEKLFF. The CDR3 nucleotides are TGTGCCAGCAGTCGGGGGTCTAATGAAAAACTGTTTTTT.

The J gene is TRBJ2-2, the V gene TRBV27, with D possibly TRBD2 on 6 matching bases. Germline CDR1 reads MNHEY; CDR2 reads SMNVEV (reference sequence). This CDR3 contains 16 residues. Between the trimmed V and J ends, which lost 9 bases and 3 bases, there was a span of 20 bases. The CDR3: CASTISRGLHTGELFF. The CDR3 DNA follows: TGTGCCAGTACGATTTCGCGGGGCCTACACACCGGGGAGCTGTTTTTT.

The chain employs TRBV10-3 and TRBJ2-1; D is perhaps TRBD2 (5 bases). This CDR3 is built from 12 residues. Trimming cost V 6 bases and J 10 bases, with 13 bases left between them. Germline CDR1 is ENHRY and CDR2 is SYGVKD. The DNA of the CDR3 is TGTGCCATCAGAGAAAGGGAGCAGGAGCAGTTCTTC. Translated, it gives CAIREREQEQFF.

The chain has TRBV11-3 and TRBJ2-1, with 11 bases matching TRBD2. V dropped 4 bases and J dropped 8; count of bases not matched to a gene: 7. Germline V gives CDR1 SGHNT, CDR2 YENEEA. This CDR3 is built from 15 residues. The CDR3 sequence: CASSSLGTSGHEQFF. The DNA of the CDR3 is TGTGCCAGCAGCTCCCTGGGGACTAGCGGCCATGAGCAGTTCTTC.

V gene TRBV7-2 combines with J gene TRBJ2-1, with TRBD2 as a possible D gene (5 bases). The germline V gene encodes CDR1 SGHTA and CDR2 FQGNSA. V was clipped by 1 base and J by 10 bases, with 11 bases between them. This CDR3 region has 13 residues. CDR3 nucleotides: TGTGCCAGCAGCTTAGGAGGGAAGTGGGAGCAGTTCTTC. It yields the protein CASSLGGKWEQFF.

The gene calls are TRBV20-1 and TRBJ2-6; D is perhaps TRBD1 (7 bases). Per germline, CDR1 DFQATT and CDR2 SNEGSKA (reference sequence). Trimming took 3 bases from V and 0 from J, leaving 18 bases between them. CDR3 length: 18 residues. The CDR3 nucleotides read TGCAGTGCTAGTCGGAGGGGGCTACGTTTCTCTGGGGCCAACGTCCTGACTTTC. It yields the protein CSASRRGLRFSGANVLTF.

The chain recombines TRBV19 with TRBJ2-7; possibly TRBD2 for D (5 bases). Germline V gene sequence: CDR1 LNHDA, CDR2 SQIVND (reference sequence). V gave up 5 bases and J gave up 2 bases, with 10 bases separating them. The CDR3 is 13 amino acids. Written as DNA, the CDR3 is TGTGCCAGTAGTCTTGAGGGTACCTACGAGCAGTACTTC. It translates to CASSLEGTYEQYF. Looking up the rest from reference TRBV19 and TRBJ2-7 gives the full variable domain: DGGITQSPKYLFRKEGQNVTLSCEQNLNHDAMYWYRQDPGQGLRLIYYSQIVNDFQKGDIAEGYSVSREKKESFPLTVTSAQKNPTAFYLCASSLEGTYEQYFGPGTRLTVT.